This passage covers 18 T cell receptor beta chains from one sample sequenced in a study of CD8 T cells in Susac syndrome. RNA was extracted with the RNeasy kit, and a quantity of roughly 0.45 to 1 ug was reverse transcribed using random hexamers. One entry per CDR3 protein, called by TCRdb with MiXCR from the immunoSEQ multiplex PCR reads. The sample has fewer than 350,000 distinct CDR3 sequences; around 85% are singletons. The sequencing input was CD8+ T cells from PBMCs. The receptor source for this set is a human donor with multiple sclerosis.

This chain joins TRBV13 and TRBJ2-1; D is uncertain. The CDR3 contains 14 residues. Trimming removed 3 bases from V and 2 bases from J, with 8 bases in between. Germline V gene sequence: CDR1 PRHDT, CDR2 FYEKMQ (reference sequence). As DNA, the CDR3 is TGTGCCAGCAGCTTTAGGCGGACCTACAATGAGCAGTTCTTC. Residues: CASSFRRTYNEQFF.

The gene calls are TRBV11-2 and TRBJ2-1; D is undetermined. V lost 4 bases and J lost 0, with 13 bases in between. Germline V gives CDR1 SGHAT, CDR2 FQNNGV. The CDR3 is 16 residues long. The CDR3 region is CASSSLRKLSYNEQFF. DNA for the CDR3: TGTGCCAGCAGCTCGCTCAGGAAACTCTCCTACAATGAGCAGTTCTTC.

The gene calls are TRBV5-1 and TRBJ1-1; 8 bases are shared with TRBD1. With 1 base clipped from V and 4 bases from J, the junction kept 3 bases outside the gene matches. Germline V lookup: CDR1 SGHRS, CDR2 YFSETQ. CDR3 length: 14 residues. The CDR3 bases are TGCGCCAGCAGCTTGTCACAGGGGGTCACTGAAGCTTTCTTT. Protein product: CASSLSQGVTEAFF.

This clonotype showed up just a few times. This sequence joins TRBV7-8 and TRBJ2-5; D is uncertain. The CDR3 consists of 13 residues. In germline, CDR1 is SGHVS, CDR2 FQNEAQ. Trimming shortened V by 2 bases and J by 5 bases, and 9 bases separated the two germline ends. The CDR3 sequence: CASSLRRAETQYF. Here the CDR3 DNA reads TGTGCCAGCAGCTTACGTAGGGCGGAGACCCAGTACTTC. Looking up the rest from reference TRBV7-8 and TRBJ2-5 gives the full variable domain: GAGVSQSPRYKVAKRGQDVALRCDPISGHVSLFWYQQALGQGPEFLTYFQNEAQLDKSGLPSDRFFAERPEGSVSTLKIQRTQQEDSAVYLCASSLRRAETQYFGPGTRLLVL.

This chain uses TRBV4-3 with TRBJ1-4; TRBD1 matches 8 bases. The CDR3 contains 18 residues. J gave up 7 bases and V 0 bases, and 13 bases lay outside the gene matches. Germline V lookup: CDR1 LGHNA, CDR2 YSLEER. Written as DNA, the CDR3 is TGCGCCAGCAGCCAAGAGGGACAGGCCCCTGCAGGGGGTGAAAAACTGTTTTTT. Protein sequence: CASSQEGQAPAGGEKLFF.

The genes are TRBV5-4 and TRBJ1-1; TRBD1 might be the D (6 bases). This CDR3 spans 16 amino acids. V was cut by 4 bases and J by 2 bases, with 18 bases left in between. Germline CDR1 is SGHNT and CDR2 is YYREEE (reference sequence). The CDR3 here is CASSQLTGIPNTEAFF. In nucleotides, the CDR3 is TGTGCCAGCAGCCAGTTGACAGGCATCCCTAACACTGAAGCTTTCTTT.

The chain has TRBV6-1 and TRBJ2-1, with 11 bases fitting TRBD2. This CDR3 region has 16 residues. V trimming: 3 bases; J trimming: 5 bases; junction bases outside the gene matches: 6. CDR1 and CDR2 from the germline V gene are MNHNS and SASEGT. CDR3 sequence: CASSDSGRDYHNEQFF. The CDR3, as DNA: TGTGCCAGCAGTGATAGCGGGAGGGATTACCACAATGAGCAGTTCTTC.

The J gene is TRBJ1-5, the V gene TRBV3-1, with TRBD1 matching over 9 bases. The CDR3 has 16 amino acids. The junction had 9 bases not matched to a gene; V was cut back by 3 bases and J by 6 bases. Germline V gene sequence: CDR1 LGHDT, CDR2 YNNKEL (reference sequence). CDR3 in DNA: TGTGCCAGCAGCCACTGGACAGGGGAGTCTGGTCAGCCCCAGCATTTT. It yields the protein CASSHWTGESGQPQHF.

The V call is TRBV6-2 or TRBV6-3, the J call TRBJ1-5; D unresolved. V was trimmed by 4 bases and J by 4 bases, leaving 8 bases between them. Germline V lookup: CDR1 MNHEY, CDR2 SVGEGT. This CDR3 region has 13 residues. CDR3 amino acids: CASSWVGNQPQHF. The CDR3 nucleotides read TGTGCCAGCAGTTGGGTTGGGAATCAGCCCCAGCATTTT.

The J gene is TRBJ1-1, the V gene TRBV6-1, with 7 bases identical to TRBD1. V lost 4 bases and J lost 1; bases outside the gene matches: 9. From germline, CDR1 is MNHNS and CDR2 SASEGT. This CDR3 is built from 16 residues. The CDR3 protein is CASSVRTGGKNTEAFF. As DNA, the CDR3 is TGTGCCAGCAGTGTGAGGACAGGAGGAAAGAACACTGAAGCTTTCTTT.

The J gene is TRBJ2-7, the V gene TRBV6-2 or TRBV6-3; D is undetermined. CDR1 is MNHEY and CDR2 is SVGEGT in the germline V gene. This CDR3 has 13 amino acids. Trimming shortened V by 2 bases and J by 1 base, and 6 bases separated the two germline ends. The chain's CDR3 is CASSYTRSYEQYF. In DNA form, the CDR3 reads TGTGCCAGCAGTTACACTCGGTCCTACGAGCAGTACTTC.

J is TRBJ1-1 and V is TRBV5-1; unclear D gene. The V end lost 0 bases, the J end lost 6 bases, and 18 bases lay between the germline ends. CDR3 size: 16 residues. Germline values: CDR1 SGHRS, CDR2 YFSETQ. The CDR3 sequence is CASSLGHLGEGSEAFF. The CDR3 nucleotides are TGCGCCAGCAGCTTGGGACACCTCGGGGAGGGCTCTGAAGCTTTCTTT.

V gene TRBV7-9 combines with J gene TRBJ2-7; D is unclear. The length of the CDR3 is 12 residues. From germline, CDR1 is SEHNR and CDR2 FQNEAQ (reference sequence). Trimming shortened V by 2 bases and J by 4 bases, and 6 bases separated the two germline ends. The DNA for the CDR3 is TGTGCCAGCAGCTTAACCCTATACGAGCAGTACTTC. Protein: CASSLTLYEQYF. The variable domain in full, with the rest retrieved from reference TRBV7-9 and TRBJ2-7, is DTGVSQNPRHKITKRGQNVTFRCDPISEHNRLYWYRQTLGQGPEFLTYFQNEAQLEKSRLLSDRFSAERPKGSFSTLEIQRTEQGDSAMYLCASSLTLYEQYFGPGTRLTVT.

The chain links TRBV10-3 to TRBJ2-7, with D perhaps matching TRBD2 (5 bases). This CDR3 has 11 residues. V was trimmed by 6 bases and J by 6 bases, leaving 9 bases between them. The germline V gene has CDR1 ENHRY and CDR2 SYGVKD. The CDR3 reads CAIRDGVEQYF. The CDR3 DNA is TGTGCCATCAGGGACGGGGTCGAGCAGTACTTC.

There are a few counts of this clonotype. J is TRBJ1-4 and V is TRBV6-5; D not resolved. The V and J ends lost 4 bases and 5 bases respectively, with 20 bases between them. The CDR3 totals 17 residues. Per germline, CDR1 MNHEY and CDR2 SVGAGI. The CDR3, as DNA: TGTGCCAGCAGTTCCTCAAGGATTGAGCATCTCAATGAAAAACTGTTTTTT. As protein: CASSSSRIEHLNEKLFF.

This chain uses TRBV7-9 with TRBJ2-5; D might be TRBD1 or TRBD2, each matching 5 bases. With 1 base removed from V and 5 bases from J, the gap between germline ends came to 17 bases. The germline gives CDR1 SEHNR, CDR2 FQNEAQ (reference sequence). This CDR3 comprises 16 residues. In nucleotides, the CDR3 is TGTGCCAGCAGCTTAGGCCCCCAGGGCGGCGGGGAGACCCAGTACTTC. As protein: CASSLGPQGGGETQYF.

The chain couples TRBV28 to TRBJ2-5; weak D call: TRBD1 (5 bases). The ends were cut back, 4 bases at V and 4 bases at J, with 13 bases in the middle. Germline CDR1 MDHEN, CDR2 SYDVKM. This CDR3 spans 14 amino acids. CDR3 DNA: TGTGCCAGCAGTTCCGTTGACAGCAGAGAGACCCAGTACTTC. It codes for CASSSVDSRETQYF.

The chain's CDR3 is CASSYCVNQPQHF. DNA for the CDR3: TGTGCCAGCAGTTACTGTGTTAATCAGCCCCAGCATTTT. The rearrangement uses TRBV6-2 or TRBV6-3 and TRBJ1-5; no reliable D call. The germline CDR1 and CDR2 sequences are MNHEY and SVGEGT. This CDR3 has 13 amino acids. Between the trimmed V and J ends, which lost 1 base and 4 bases, there was a span of 5 bases.